This is a list of T cell receptor beta chains from one sample in a study of blood T cell repertoires in COVID-19. Produced via immunoSEQ multiplex PCR; TCRdb's table is partial and in-frame only. The top ten clones hold roughly 4.4% of a sample with 80,000 to 100,000 clones, more than 65% of them seen once. Sequenced material: peripheral blood. The receptors were sampled from a man in his 60s with acute or convalescent COVID-19. Both conserved end residues are part of each CDR3. Each record gives: J gene, D gene, V gene, clone size, CDR3 protein, CDR3 DNA. D genes are given only for firm matches. Clone size, where shown, is once, few, many, or a class for clones that have expanded.

TRBJ2-1 TRBD1 TRBV28 few CASRPTGRNEQFF TGTGCCAGCAGACCGACAGGGCGGAATGAGCAGTTCTTC
TRBJ2-6 - TRBV5-1 - CASSQDQGSGANVLTF TGCGCCAGCAGTCAAGATCAGGGCTCTGGGGCCAACGTCCTGACTTTC
TRBJ1-1 - TRBV7-9 - CASRPGQLNTEAFF TGTGCCAGCAGACCCGGACAGTTGAACACTGAAGCTTTCTTT
TRBJ1-5 TRBD1 TRBV15 - CATSRVGTVSNQPQHF TGTGCCACCAGCAGAGTCGGGACAGTTAGCAATCAGCCCCAGCATTTT
TRBJ2-7 - TRBV5-4 few CASSLGSAIVGDF TGTGCCAGCAGCTTGGGCTCCGCAATTGTCGGGGACTTC
TRBJ1-1 TRBD1 TRBV29-1 - CSAHIQGGFEAFF TGCAGCGCCCATATACAGGGGGGATTTGAAGCTTTCTTT
TRBJ2-1 - TRBV21-1 - CASSKVGLAGEGGEQFF TGTGCCAGCAGCAAAGTGGGACTAGCGGGAGAGGGGGGTGAGCAGTTCTTC
TRBJ1-6 TRBD1 TRBV5-8 - CASSLDRGSYNSPLHF TGTGCCAGCAGCTTGGACAGGGGCTCCTATAATTCACCCCTCCACTTT
TRBJ2-7 TRBD1 TRBV7-2 - CASSHRGQASYEQYF TGTGCCAGCAGCCACAGGGGCCAAGCGTCCTACGAGCAGTACTTC
TRBJ2-7 - TRBV4-1 few CASSQALSGYEQYF TGCGCCAGCAGCCAGGCCCTTTCGGGCTACGAGCAGTACTTC
TRBJ2-1 - TRBV7-2 - CASSRDKEYNEQFF TGTGCCAGCAGCCGGGACAAAGAGTACAATGAGCAGTTCTTC
TRBJ2-7 - TRBV27 - CASSLLGGLTYEQYF TGTGCCAGCAGTTTACTCGGGGGGCTTACCTACGAGCAGTACTTC
TRBJ2-7 - TRBV11-2 - CASSLRTGFSYEQYF TGTGCCAGCAGCCTTAGAACAGGATTCTCCTACGAGCAGTACTTC
TRBJ2-3 - TRBV12-3/TRBV12-4 - CASSFSADTQYF TGTGCCAGCAGTTTCTCCGCAGATACGCAGTATTTT
TRBJ2-7 TRBD1 TRBV6-6 - CASSPRTGTSISYEQYF TGTGCCAGCAGTCCGAGGACAGGCACTAGTATCTCCTACGAGCAGTACTTC
TRBJ2-7 - TRBV11-2 - CASSLHTGKISYEQYF TGTGCCAGCAGCTTACACACAGGAAAGATCTCCTACGAGCAGTACTTC
TRBJ1-5 - TRBV6-1 once CASTLGGYQPQHF TGTGCCAGTACTCTGGGGGGGTACCAGCCCCAGCATTTT
TRBJ1-2 - TRBV5-1 - CASSARGSSYGYTF TGCGCCAGCAGCGCCAGGGGTTCCTCCTATGGCTACACCTTC
TRBJ1-3 - TRBV19 once CARGQLFSGNTIYF TGTGCCAGAGGACAGCTTTTCTCTGGAAACACCATATATTTT
TRBJ2-3 TRBD2 TRBV7-8 - CASSSVRRGGYIDTQYF TGTGCCAGCAGCTCCGTAAGGCGGGGGGGCTACATAGATACGCAGTATTTT
TRBJ1-5 - TRBV5-6 - CASSFQGGNQPQHF TGTGCCAGCAGTTTTCAGGGAGGAAATCAGCCCCAGCATTTT
TRBJ1-4 TRBD1 TRBV6-5 - CASRTGVYEKLFF TGTGCCAGCAGGACAGGGGTTTACGAAAAACTGTTTTTT
TRBJ1-1 - TRBV21-1 - CASSNLRTGRETPGRENTEAFF TGTGCCAGCAGCAATCTTCGGACAGGGAGGGAGACCCCCGGGAGAGAGAACACTGAAGCTTTCTTT
TRBJ1-6 TRBD1 TRBV9 - CASSVDRGALHF TGTGCCAGCAGCGTAGACAGGGGAGCCCTCCACTTT
TRBJ2-1 - TRBV11-3 - CASSQSTGNNEQFF TGTGCCAGCAGCCAATCGACAGGAAACAATGAGCAGTTCTTC
TRBJ1-1 - TRBV20-1 few CSASEYKTGPDTEAFF TGCAGTGCTAGTGAATACAAAACAGGGCCCGACACTGAAGCTTTCTTT
TRBJ2-2 TRBD2 TRBV27 - CASSLRGGWYTGELFF TGTGCCAGCAGTCTACGGGGGGGGTGGTACACCGGGGAGCTGTTTTTT
TRBJ1-2 TRBD1 TRBV7-9 once CASSLWDRAAYGYTF TGTGCCAGCAGCTTGTGGGACAGGGCCGCCTATGGCTACACCTTC
TRBJ2-2 - TRBV27 once CASSFRSGTGELFF TGTGCCAGCAGTTTTAGGAGTGGGACCGGGGAGCTGTTTTTT
TRBJ1-1 - TRBV4-3 - CASSQDLWGGGTEAFF TGCGCCAGCAGCCAAGATCTTTGGGGCGGTGGAACTGAAGCTTTCTTT
TRBJ2-2 - TRBV10-1 - CASSGELRTTNTGELFF TGCGCCAGCAGTGGGGAGTTACGAACAACGAACACCGGGGAGCTGTTTTTT
TRBJ2-5 - TRBV24-1 - CATSERAAGETQYF TGTGCCACCAGTGAGAGAGCGGCCGGAGAGACCCAGTACTTC
TRBJ2-7 - TRBV20-1 - CSASWRGNSYEQYF TGCAGTGCTAGTTGGCGGGGAAACTCCTACGAGCAGTACTTC
TRBJ2-3 TRBD2 TRBV6-5 - CASSTPGGDTQYF TGTGCCAGCAGTACCCCCGGGGGGGATACGCAGTATTTT
TRBJ2-3 - TRBV18 few CASALDYLSTQYF TGTGCCAGCGCACTGGACTACTTAAGTACGCAGTATTTT
TRBJ2-7 TRBD1 TRBV14 - CASSQDRDSLGEQYF TGTGCCAGCAGCCAAGACCGGGACAGCCTAGGCGAGCAGTACTTC
TRBJ1-5 - TRBV27 many CASSLESRGQPQHF TGTGCCAGCAGTTTAGAGTCCCGGGGTCAGCCCCAGCATTTT
TRBJ1-1 - TRBV9 - CASSPPGTYYTEAFF TGTGCCAGCAGCCCACCCGGGACATACTACACTGAAGCTTTCTTT